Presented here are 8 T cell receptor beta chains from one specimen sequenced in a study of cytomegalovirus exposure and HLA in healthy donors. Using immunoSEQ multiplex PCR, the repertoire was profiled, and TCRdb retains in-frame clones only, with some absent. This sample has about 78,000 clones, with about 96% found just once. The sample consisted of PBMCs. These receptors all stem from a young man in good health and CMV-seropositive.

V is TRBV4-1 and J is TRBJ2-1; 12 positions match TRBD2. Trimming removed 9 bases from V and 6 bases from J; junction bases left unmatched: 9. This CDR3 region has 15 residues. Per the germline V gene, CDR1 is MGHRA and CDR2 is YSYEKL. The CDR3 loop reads CASTKLAGGLNEQFF. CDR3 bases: TGCGCCAGTACCAAGCTAGCGGGAGGGCTCAATGAGCAGTTCTTC.

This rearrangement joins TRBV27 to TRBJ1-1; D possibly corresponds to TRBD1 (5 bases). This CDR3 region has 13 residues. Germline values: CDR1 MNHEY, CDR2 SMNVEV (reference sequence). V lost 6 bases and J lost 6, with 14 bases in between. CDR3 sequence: CASSVQGGAEAFF. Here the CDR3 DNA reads TGTGCCAGCAGCGTCCAGGGAGGAGCTGAAGCTTTCTTT.

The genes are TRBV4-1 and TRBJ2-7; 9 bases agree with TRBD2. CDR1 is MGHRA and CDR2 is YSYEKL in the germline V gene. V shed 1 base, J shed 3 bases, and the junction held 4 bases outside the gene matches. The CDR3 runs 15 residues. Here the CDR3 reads CASSQGASGNYEQYF. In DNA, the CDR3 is TGCGCCAGCAGCCAAGGTGCTAGCGGGAACTACGAGCAGTACTTC.

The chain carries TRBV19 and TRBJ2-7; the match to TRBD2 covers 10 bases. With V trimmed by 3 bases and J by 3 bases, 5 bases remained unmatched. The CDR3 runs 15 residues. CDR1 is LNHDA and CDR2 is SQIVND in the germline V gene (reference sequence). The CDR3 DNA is TGTGCCAGTAGTATGTCTAGCGGGGGACACTACGAGCAGTACTTC. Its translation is CASSMSSGGHYEQYF.

CDR3 DNA sequence: TGTGCCAGCAGCTTAGGGGCTCAGCCCCAGCATTTT. Protein: CASSLGAQPQHF. The chain recombines TRBV7-9 with TRBJ1-5; D gene unclear. The CDR3 consists of 12 residues. The V gene's germline CDR1 is SEHNR and CDR2 FQNEAQ (reference sequence). V lost 1 base and J lost 6, with 4 bases in between.

The CDR3 sequence: CASSLLSEQYF. In nucleotides, the CDR3 is TGCGCCAGCAGCTTGCTGTCCGAGCAGTACTTC. The chain has TRBV5-1 and TRBJ2-7, with D uncertain. Germline values: CDR1 SGHRS, CDR2 YFSETQ. Trimming cost V 1 base and J 6 bases, with 5 bases left between them. The CDR3 runs 11 residues.

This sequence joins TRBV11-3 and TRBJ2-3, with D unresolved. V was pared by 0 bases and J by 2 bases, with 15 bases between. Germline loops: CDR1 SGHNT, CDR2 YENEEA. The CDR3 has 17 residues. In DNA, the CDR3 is TGTGCCAGCAGCTTAGATCCCGGTCCTCGCGTCACAGATACGCAGTATTTT. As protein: CASSLDPGPRVTDTQYF.

The CDR3 protein is CASRFAGDQPQHF. In DNA form, the CDR3 reads TGCGCCAGCAGGTTTGCAGGGGATCAGCCCCAGCATTTT. The chain has TRBV5-1 and TRBJ1-5, with TRBD1 as a possible D gene (6 bases). The CDR3 runs to 13 residues. Germline V CDR1 and CDR2: SGHRS, YFSETQ. The V end was cut by 5 bases, the J end by 5 bases, with 11 bases between.